This T cell receptor (beta chain) comes out of a study of molecular identifiers for immune sequencing clone quantification. TCRdb re-analysed the PCR reads in MiXCR, keeping a single row per CDR3 protein. The sample includes 85,000 to 130,000 distinct CDR3 sequences, roughly a third seen only once; the top ten take under 5.5%. In this sample, this clonotype turned up many times. The receptor's source is a human donor in good health. Some libraries in this study had Jurkat cell RNA spiked in. Material for sequencing was naive CD8+ T cells from blood, with Jurkat cell RNA spiked in. Subset of the sample: FACS-sorted CD8+CD4-CCR7+CD45RA+ naive T cells.

The chain's CDR3 is CASSFSTEAFF. CDR3 nucleotides: TGTGCCAGCAGTTTTAGCACTGAAGCTTTCTTT. This chain joins TRBV28 and TRBJ1-1, with D hard to call. Trimming shortened V by 3 bases and J by 4 bases, and 3 bases separated the two germline ends. The CDR3 extends over 11 amino acids. Germline V CDR1 and CDR2: MDHEN, SYDVKM.